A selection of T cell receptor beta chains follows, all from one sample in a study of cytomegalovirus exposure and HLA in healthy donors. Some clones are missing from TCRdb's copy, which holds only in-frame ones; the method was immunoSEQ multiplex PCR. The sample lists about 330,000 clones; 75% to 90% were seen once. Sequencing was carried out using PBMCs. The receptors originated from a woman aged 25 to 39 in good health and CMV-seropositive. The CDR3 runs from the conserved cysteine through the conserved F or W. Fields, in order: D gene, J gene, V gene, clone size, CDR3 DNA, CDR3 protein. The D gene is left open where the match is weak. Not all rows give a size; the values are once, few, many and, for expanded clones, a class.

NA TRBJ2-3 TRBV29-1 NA TGCAGCGTTGCACACCTCCGGGACAAGAACACAGATACGCAGTATTTT CSVAHLRDKNTDTQYF
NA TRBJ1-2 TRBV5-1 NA TGCGCCAGCAGCTTGGGACTTGGACAGTTAGCTAACTATGGCTACACCTTC CASSLGLGQLANYGYTF
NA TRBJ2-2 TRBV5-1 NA TGCGCCAGCAGCCTACTGACTAGTCATCCCGGGGAGCTGTTTTTT CASSLLTSHPGELFF
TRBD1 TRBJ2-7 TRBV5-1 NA TGCGCCAGCAGCCCAGGGACAGACTCCTACGAGCAGTACTTC CASSPGTDSYEQYF
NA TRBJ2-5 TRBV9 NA TGTGCCAGCAGCCCCCACTTCCTGACACCACAAGAGACCCAGTACTTC CASSPHFLTPQETQYF
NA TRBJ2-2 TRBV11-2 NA TGTGCCAGCAGCTTAGGTCTGAACACCGGGGAGCTGTTTTTT CASSLGLNTGELFF
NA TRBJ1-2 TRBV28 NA TGTGCCAGCAGTTTTGGGCCAGCCTATGGCTACACCTTC CASSFGPAYGYTF
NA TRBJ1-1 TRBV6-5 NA TGTGCCAGCAGTTTCCGCTCGAGTACTGAAGCTTTCTTT CASSFRSSTEAFF
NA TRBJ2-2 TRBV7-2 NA TGTGCCAGCAGCCCGCAGCGGCGGGGCCCGAACACCGGGGAGCTGTTTTTT CASSPQRRGPNTGELFF
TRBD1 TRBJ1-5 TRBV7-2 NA TGTGCCAGCAGCCCCCGGACAGGGGAAAATCAGCCCCAGCATTTT CASSPRTGENQPQHF
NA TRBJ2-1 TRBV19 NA TGTGCCAGTAGTTCGTCCCCGAGTGGGCAGTTCTTC CASSSSPSGQFF
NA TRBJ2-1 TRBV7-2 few TGTGCCAGCAGCTTAGCGCATACCTACAATGAGCAGTTCTTC CASSLAHTYNEQFF
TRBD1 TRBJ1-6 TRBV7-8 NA TGTGCCAGCAGCTACGACAGGGGTGGGAATTCACCCCTCCACTTT CASSYDRGGNSPLHF
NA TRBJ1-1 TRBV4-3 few TGCGCCAGCAGCCTCGAACCCCGCGCGAACACTGAAGCTTTCTTT CASSLEPRANTEAFF
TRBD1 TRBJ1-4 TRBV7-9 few TGTGCCAGCAGCTTGACAGGGATGAGTCCTCCCTCTCAGGTGTTTTTT CASSLTGMSPPSQVFF
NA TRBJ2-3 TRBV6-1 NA TGTGCCAGCAGTTTGGACAGATGGCGCACAGATACGCAGTATTTT CASSLDRWRTDTQYF
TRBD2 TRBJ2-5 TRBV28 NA TGTGCCAGCAGTTTAGGTCGCATCGGGGGGGGTCAAGAGACCCAGTACTTC CASSLGRIGGGQETQYF
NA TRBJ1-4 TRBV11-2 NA TGTGCCAGCAGCTTGAGGCCCCAGGGGCGGAATCTGTTTTTT CASSLRPQGRNLFF
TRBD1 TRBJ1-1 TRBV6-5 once TGTGCCAGCAGAGCCGGGACAGCGAACACTGAAGCTTTCTTT CASRAGTANTEAFF
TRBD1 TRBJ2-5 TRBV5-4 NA TGTGCCAGCAGCCCAAACAGGGGTCTAGGTGAGACCCAGTACTTC CASSPNRGLGETQYF
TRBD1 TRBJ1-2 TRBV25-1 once TGTGCCAGCAGTGAATCGACAGGGGGGGCGCGTCGTGGCTACACCTTC CASSESTGGARRGYTF
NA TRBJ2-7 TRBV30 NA TGTGCCACCTTTGGCACCTCCTACGAGCAGTACTTC CATFGTSYEQYF
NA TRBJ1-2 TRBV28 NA TGTGCCAGCAGGATGGACAGACCTAACTATGGCTACACCTTC CASRMDRPNYGYTF
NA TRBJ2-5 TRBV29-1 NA TGCAGCACCCGACAGTTTGTCCAAGAGACCCAGTACTTC CSTRQFVQETQYF
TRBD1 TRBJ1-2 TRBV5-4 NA TGTGCCAGCAGCTTTGGACAGGGGTATGGCTACACCTTC CASSFGQGYGYTF
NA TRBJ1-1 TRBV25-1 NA TGTGCCAGCAGTGATCGCGGGAGGGCTGAAGCTTTCTTT CASSDRGRAEAFF
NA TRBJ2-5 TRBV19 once TGTGCCAGTAGTCTTTGGGCGCAGGGTCGCGAGACCCAGTACTTC CASSLWAQGRETQYF
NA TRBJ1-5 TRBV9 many TGTGCCAGCAGCCTTGGGGCGGATAGCAATCAGCCCCAGCATTTT CASSLGADSNQPQHF
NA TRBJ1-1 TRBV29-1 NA TGCAGCGTTTCAGATTTAGACACTGAAGCTTTCTTT CSVSDLDTEAFF
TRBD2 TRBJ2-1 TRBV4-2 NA TGTGCCAGCAGCCAAGATAGCGGGGGATCCTACAATGAGCAGTTCTTC CASSQDSGGSYNEQFF
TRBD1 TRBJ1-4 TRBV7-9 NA TGTGCCAGCAGCTTAGGCGACAGGGGTGAAAAACTGTTTTTT CASSLGDRGEKLFF
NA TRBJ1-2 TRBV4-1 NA TGCGCCAGCAGCCAGTCGAGAGTTAACTATGGCTACACCTTC CASSQSRVNYGYTF
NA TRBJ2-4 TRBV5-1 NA TGCGCCAGCAGCTTGGTGTCAGATCGGGACATTCAGTACTTC CASSLVSDRDIQYF
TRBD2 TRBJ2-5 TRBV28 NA TGTGCCAGCATAGCGGGAGGTCGGGGGGGAGAGACCCAGTACTTC CASIAGGRGGETQYF
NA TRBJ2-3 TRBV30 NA TGTGCCTGGAGTGCTCTTCCAGATACGCAGTATTTT CAWSALPDTQYF
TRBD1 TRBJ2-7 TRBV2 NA TGTGCCAGCAGGGGGACAGGGAGTGCCGAGCAGTACTTC CASRGTGSAEQYF
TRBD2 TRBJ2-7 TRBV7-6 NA TGTGCCAGCAGCCCCCGACTAGCGGGAGGGCCAGATTACGAGCAGTACTTC CASSPRLAGGPDYEQYF
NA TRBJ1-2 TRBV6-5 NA TGTGCCAGCAGTTCCACGGACAGCTATGGCTACACCTTC CASSSTDSYGYTF
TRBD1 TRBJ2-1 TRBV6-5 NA TGTGCCAGCAGCTCCGACAGGGGATCCCTAAATGAGCAGTTCTTC CASSSDRGSLNEQFF
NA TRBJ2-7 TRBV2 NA TGTGCCCTCGTCGGGACAACTTCCTACGAGCAGTACTTC CALVGTTSYEQYF
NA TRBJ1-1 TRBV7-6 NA TGTGCCAGCAGCCCTCTCCGACAGGCTGCGAGGAGCACTGAAGCTTTCTTT CASSPLRQAARSTEAFF
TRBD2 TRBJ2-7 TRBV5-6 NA TGTGCCAGCAGCTCGGATCCGGCGGGGGGGTCCTACGAGCAGTACTTC CASSSDPAGGSYEQYF
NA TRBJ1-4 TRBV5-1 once TGCGCCAGCAGCTCCAGGGGAGTCATGTCGGAACTGTTTTTT CASSSRGVMSELFF
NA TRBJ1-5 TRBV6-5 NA TGTGCCAGCAGGTCCCTACGCAATCAGCCCCAGCATTTT CASRSLRNQPQHF
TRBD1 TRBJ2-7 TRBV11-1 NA TGTGCCAGCAGCACGAGACAGGGCCGGCAGTACTTC CASSTRQGRQYF
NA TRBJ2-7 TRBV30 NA TGTGCCTGGAGTGTAGGCTACGAGCAGTACTTC CAWSVGYEQYF
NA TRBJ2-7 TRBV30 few TGTGCCTGGAGCCCTACGGCATCCTACGAGCAGTACTTC CAWSPTASYEQYF
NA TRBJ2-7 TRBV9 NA TGTGCCAGCAGCGTAGCATCCCAGTCCTACGAGCAGTACTTC CASSVASQSYEQYF
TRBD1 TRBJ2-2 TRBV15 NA TGTGCCACCACAGGGGGCGCAGGAACCGGGGAGCTGTTTTTT CATTGGAGTGELFF
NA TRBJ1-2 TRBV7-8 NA TGTGCCAGCAGAGAAGTGGGGGACCCTAACTATGGCTACACCTTC CASREVGDPNYGYTF
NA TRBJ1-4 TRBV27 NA TGTGCCAGCAGTTTGGGCAGGGAAGAGGAAAAACTGTTTTTT CASSLGREEEKLFF
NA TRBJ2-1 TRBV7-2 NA TGTGCCAGCAGCTTAGACTTGCGGGGGCACTCCTACAATGAGCAGTTCTTC CASSLDLRGHSYNEQFF